These 10 T cell receptor beta chains were all obtained from the same sample, sequenced in a study of shared clonotypes between healthy human individuals. Method: immunoSEQ multiplex PCR; TCRdb's copy keeps in-frame clones and lacks some. The data contain roughly 700,000 clones, over 65% of them singletons. The material sequenced was memory CD4+ T cells sorted from blood. Subset: CD45RA-negative fraction. The receptors were gathered from a woman aged 25-40 years in good health.

The chain carries TRBV4-1 and TRBJ2-3; TRBD1 matches at 9 bases. The CDR3 has 17 amino acids. From germline, CDR1 is MGHRA and CDR2 YSYEKL. Losses at the gene ends were 5 bases for V and 1 base for J; bases not matched to a gene: 10. CDR3 sequence reads: CASSLTQGQGRTDTQYF. As DNA, the CDR3 is TGCGCCAGCAGCTTAACACAGGGACAGGGCCGCACAGATACGCAGTATTTT.

There are a few counts of this clone. This rearrangement joins TRBV5-1 to TRBJ1-3; no clear D gene. This CDR3 comprises 15 residues. V was shortened by 4 bases and J by 0 bases, with 11 bases between the two germline ends. Germline values: CDR1 SGHRS, CDR2 YFSETQ. CDR3 residues: CASSGGRSSGNTIYF. The CDR3 DNA reads as TGCGCCAGCAGCGGTGGACGGAGCTCTGGAAACACCATATATTTT.

The chain is built from TRBV19 and TRBJ1-5; 9 bases agree with TRBD1. Unmatched junction bases numbered 14, after V lost 6 bases and J lost 2 bases. The CDR3 length is 18 residues. Germline V gene sequence: CDR1 LNHDA, CDR2 SQIVND (reference sequence). The CDR3 here is CASSTTGGGTGRNQPQHF. The CDR3 nucleotides read TGTGCCAGTAGCACCACCGGCGGAGGGACAGGGCGCAATCAGCCCCAGCATTTT.

This clone has a handful of counts. The CDR3 protein is CASSLDSRGNEQYF. CDR3 nucleotide sequence: TGTGCCAGCAGCTTGGACAGCAGGGGGAACGAGCAGTACTTC. This chain connects TRBV7-9 to TRBJ2-7, with 7 bases identical to TRBD1. V lost 3 bases, J lost 5 bases, and 7 bases stayed unmatched. Germline CDR1 SEHNR, CDR2 FQNEAQ (reference sequence). There are 14 residues in the CDR3.

This chain uses TRBV4-1 with TRBJ2-3; TRBD2 agrees at 10 bases. V lost 0 bases and J lost 8; bases outside the gene matches: 14. The CDR3 runs to 18 residues. Germline V gene sequence: CDR1 MGHRA, CDR2 YSYEKL. CDR3 nucleotides: TGCGCCAGCAGCCAAGATCAACGGTCGAGCGGGAGGGGGCGTACGCAGTATTTT. This encodes CASSQDQRSSGRGRTQYF.

This chain joins TRBV11-2 and TRBJ2-1; no clear D gene. The CDR3 consists of 14 residues. The ends were cut back, 5 bases at V and 6 bases at J, with 14 bases in the middle. The germline gives CDR1 SGHAT, CDR2 FQNNGV. The CDR3 DNA follows: TGTGCCAGCAGCCCTTCGTTGCTCATCAATGAGCAGTTCTTC. The encoded protein is CASSPSLLINEQFF.

The rearrangement links TRBV29-1 to TRBJ2-7, with D possibly matching TRBD2 (7 bases). Germline assignment: CDR1 SQVTM and CDR2 ANQGSEA. This CDR3 region has 14 residues. Trimming took 1 base from V and 5 from J, leaving 15 bases between them. The CDR3 DNA follows: TGCAGCGTTGAAGTAGGGGGGGCGGATGACGAGCAGTACTTC. Protein: CSVEVGGADDEQYF.

The chain joins TRBV18 to TRBJ1-5, with D uncertain. V lost 1 base, J lost 6 bases, and 13 bases lay in between. The germline V gene has CDR1 KGHSH and CDR2 LQKENI. CDR3 size: 15 residues. The CDR3 DNA follows: TGTGCCAGCTCACCACGGGGTTTGGGAACTCAGCCCCAGCATTTT. It translates to CASSPRGLGTQPQHF.

The chain combines TRBV4-1 with TRBJ2-7; no clear D gene. CDR1 is MGHRA, CDR2 YSYEKL, per germline. The CDR3 sequence is 14 residues long. The V gene lost 4 bases and the J gene lost 2 bases, with 12 bases spanning the gap. In nucleotides, the CDR3 is TGCGCCAGCAGCCCGAGCGATATGACCTACGAGCAGTACTTC. Translation: CASSPSDMTYEQYF.

The CDR3 region has the DNA TGCGCCAGCAGCCCGGGGACAGGGGTGTACGAGCAGTACTTC. Its translation is CASSPGTGVYEQYF. The chain uses TRBV5-1 and TRBJ2-7, with 10 bases that match TRBD1. CDR3 length equals 14 residues. The V and J ends lost 4 bases and 4 bases, in that order; junction bases with no gene match: 5. CDR1 SGHRS and CDR2 YFSETQ come from the germline V gene.